This TCR beta chain was captured in a study of vaccination effects on CD4 cells after COVID-19. Sequencing used immunoSEQ multiplex PCR; TCRdb keeps in-frame clones, though not all of them. The top ten clones hold about 4% of a sample with 60,000 to 65,000 clones, 60% to 80% of them seen once. Study-level findings and limits: Few convalescent patients, and no early post-infection timepoints, were available to the study.

Ahead of sequencing, the ViraFEST assay grew antigen-specific CD4+ T cells using viral peptide pools. Culture lasted about ten days before CD4+ T cell isolation. Vaccine recipients, nucleocapsid antibody negative, had no prior SARS-CoV-2 infection. V dropped 8 bases and J dropped 0 bases, with 23 bases sitting between them. CDR1 is LGHNT, CDR2 FRNRAP, per germline. The CDR3 has 18 amino acids. Regarding this clone: Its target is not known.

The J gene is TRBJ2-1, the V gene TRBV12-5, with a possible D match to TRBD1 (5 bases). The sequence was collected from a human donor who received a COVID-19 vaccine. Sequenced here: CD4+ T cells from PBMCs cultured with HCoV-OC43 spike peptides, sampled before COVID-19 vaccination. Sample subset: HCoV-OC43 spike overlapping peptide pool stimulation. This CDR3 reads CASRLEWGRQSSYNEQFF. CDR3 DNA: TGTGCTAGTCGACTCGAGTGGGGCCGACAGAGCTCCTACAATGAGCAGTTCTTC.